This T cell receptor (beta chain) was captured by sequencing in a study of T cell responses to AZD1222 COVID-19 vaccine. As regards this clone: Other DNA sequences from this sample encode an identical CDR3 as well.

The repertoire was sequenced with immunoSEQ multiplex PCR; TCRdb's copy has only in-frame clones and lacks some. The sample holds about 110,000 clones; less than 95% are singletons and the top ten take over 6%. This TCR was sampled from an adult in good health. The sample in question was peripheral blood, obtained on day 0 of AZD1222 vaccination.

Here the CDR3 DNA reads TGTGCCAGCAGCTTAGGCGGTTACTATGGCTACACCTTC. Protein product: CASSLGGYYGYTF. This chain links TRBV11-2 with TRBJ1-2; D gene unclear. Trimming removed 1 base at V and 3 bases at J, with 6 bases between. The germline gives CDR1 SGHAT, CDR2 FQNNGV. The length of the CDR3 is 13 residues.